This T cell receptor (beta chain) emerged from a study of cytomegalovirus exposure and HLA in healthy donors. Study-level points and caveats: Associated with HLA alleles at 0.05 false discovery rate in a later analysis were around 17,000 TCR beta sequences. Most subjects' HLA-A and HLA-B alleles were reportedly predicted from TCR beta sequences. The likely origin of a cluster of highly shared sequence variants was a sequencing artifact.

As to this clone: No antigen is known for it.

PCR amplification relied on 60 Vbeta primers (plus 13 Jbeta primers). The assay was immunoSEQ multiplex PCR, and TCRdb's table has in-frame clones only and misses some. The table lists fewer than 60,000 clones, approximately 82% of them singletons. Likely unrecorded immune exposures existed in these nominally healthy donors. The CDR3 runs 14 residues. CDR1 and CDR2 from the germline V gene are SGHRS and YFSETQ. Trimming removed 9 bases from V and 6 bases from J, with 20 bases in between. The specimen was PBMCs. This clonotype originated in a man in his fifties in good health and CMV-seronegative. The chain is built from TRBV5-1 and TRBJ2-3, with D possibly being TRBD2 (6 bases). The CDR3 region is CATSPSGQTDTQYF. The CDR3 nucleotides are TGCGCCACCAGTCCAAGCGGGCAAACTGATACGCAGTATTTT.